This T cell receptor beta chain was retrieved from a study of blood T cell repertoires in COVID-19. As for the study in general: Donors in the United States, Italy and Spain gave samples during acute or convalescent COVID-19. Sources were T cells, B-cell-depleted T cells, or PBMCs; the material itself was cDNA or gDNA.

Original handling: From reference gene primer amplification, estimates of nucleated cell counts were derived. Generated by immunoSEQ multiplex PCR, the TCRdb table keeps only in-frame clones and is missing some. V and J calls and clone size come straight from that table; D and trimming were deduced from the DNA. The sample has 150,000 to 200,000 clones, nearly 80% seen once. The CDR3 totals 12 residues. The trim removed 11 bases at V and 7 bases at J, leaving 10 bases unmatched. CDR1 is MNHEY and CDR2 is SVGAGI in the germline V gene. The sequenced material came from peripheral blood. The clonotype was recovered from an elderly woman with acute or convalescent COVID-19. The rearrangement uses TRBV6-5 and TRBJ2-7, with 8 bases lining up with TRBD1. The CDR3 loop is CAGGQGLREQYF. In DNA, the CDR3 is TGTGCCGGCGGACAGGGTTTAAGGGAGCAGTACTTC.